These 16 T cell receptor beta chains share one sample of origin, sequenced in a study of OX40 agonist ivuxolimab in advanced cancers. Assay used: immunoSEQ multiplex PCR; TCRdb lists only in-frame clones, some missing. The sample lists tens of thousands of clones; 80% to 90% were seen once. This specimen consisted of CD4+ or CD8+ T cells sorted from blood, obtained in a trial of the OX40 agonist ivuxolimab. Receptor source: an adult with an advanced solid tumor such as melanoma, head and neck, liver or kidney cancer.

The V call is TRBV10-3, the J call TRBJ2-3; 9 nucleotides align to TRBD1. J gave up 1 base and V 10 bases, and 6 bases lay outside the gene matches. The germline gives CDR1 ENHRY, CDR2 SYGVKD. This CDR3 is 14 amino acids long. The CDR3 sequence is CASQQGAGTDTQYF. The CDR3 bases are TGTGCCAGCCAACAGGGGGCAGGCACAGATACGCAGTATTTT.

The CDR3 bases are TGTGCCAGCAGCTCGGGACAGAATTCACCCCTCCACTTT. This sequence encodes CASSSGQNSPLHF. This chain connects TRBV7-3 to TRBJ1-6; 7 bases agree with TRBD1. Germline trimming cut 4 bases from V and 7 bases from J; bases unmatched to any gene: 1. The germline V gene has CDR1 SGHTA and CDR2 FQGTGA. The CDR3 consists of 13 residues.

V gene TRBV7-8 combines with J gene TRBJ2-5, with 12 nucleotides matching TRBD1. Germline V lookup: CDR1 SGHVS, CDR2 FQNEAQ. The CDR3 spans 16 residues. J was trimmed by 5 bases and V by 4 bases; bases with no gene match: 8. The CDR3, as DNA: TGTGCCAGCAGCTGGGGGACAGGGGGCGCGTGGGAGACCCAGTACTTC. This gives the protein CASSWGTGGAWETQYF.

This chain links TRBV9 with TRBJ1-4; 8 bases match TRBD1. The ends lost 3 bases at V and 0 bases at J; junction bases unmatched: 10. Germline V lookup: CDR1 SGDLS, CDR2 YYNGEE. The CDR3 is made up of 18 amino acids. DNA for the CDR3: TGTGCCAGCAGCGCCGGACAGGGCTTCTTCGCAACTAATGAAAAACTGTTTTTT. Translation: CASSAGQGFFATNEKLFF.

The V call is TRBV5-8, the J call TRBJ2-3; the match to TRBD1 covers 8 bases. Germline trimming cut 4 bases from V and 6 bases from J; bases unmatched to any gene: 10. The CDR3 consists of 15 residues. From germline, CDR1 is SGHTS and CDR2 YDEGEE. CDR3 sequence: CASSVLGQGEDTQYF. The CDR3 bases are TGTGCCAGCAGCGTATTAGGACAGGGAGAGGATACGCAGTATTTT. Filled out from reference TRBV5-8 and TRBJ2-3, the complete variable domain reads EAGVTQSPTHLIKTRGQQATLRCSPISGHTSVYWYQQALGLGLQFLLWYDEGEERNRGNFPPRFSGRQFPNYSSELNVNALELEDSALYLCASSVLGQGEDTQYFGPGTRLTVL.

The J gene is TRBJ1-1, the V gene TRBV6-5; 8 nucleotides match TRBD1. V shed 6 bases and J 4 bases; nucleotides not matched to a gene: 7. Germline values: CDR1 MNHEY, CDR2 SVGAGI. The length of the CDR3 is 14 residues. The CDR3 spells CASSSQGGGTEAFF. The CDR3 DNA reads as TGTGCCAGCAGCTCACAGGGGGGAGGCACTGAAGCTTTCTTT.

The CDR3 loop reads CASSDYGGPNTEAFF. CDR3 DNA: TGTGCCAGCAGTGACTACGGGGGACCAAACACTGAAGCTTTCTTT. The J gene is TRBJ1-1, the V gene TRBV6-1; weak D call: TRBD1 (5 bases). CDR1 and CDR2 from the germline V gene are MNHNS and SASEGT. Trimming took off 3 bases at V and 2 bases at J, with 13 bases between the two ends. This CDR3 is built from 15 residues.

The chain employs TRBV5-1 and TRBJ1-2; tentative D call: TRBD1 (5 bases). CDR1 and CDR2 from the germline V gene are SGHRS and YFSETQ. The V end lost 4 bases, the J end lost 6 bases, and 19 bases lay between the germline ends. The CDR3 sequence is 15 residues long. As DNA, the CDR3 is TGCGCCAGCAGCCCGCTGGGAGGGGCGGGTGATGGCTACACCTTC. It specifies CASSPLGGAGDGYTF.

V gene TRBV7-2 combines with J gene TRBJ2-1; D tentatively reads TRBD1 or TRBD2 (5 bases each). This CDR3 has 14 residues. The ends were cut back, 5 bases at V and 6 bases at J, with 14 bases in the middle. Looked up from germline, CDR1 is SGHTA and CDR2 is FQGNSA. Written as DNA, the CDR3 is TGTGCCAGCAGCAACCGGGACGGGATCAATGAGCAGTTCTTC. Translation: CASSNRDGINEQFF.

The V gene is TRBV19, the J gene TRBJ2-3; 9 bases agree with TRBD1. The CDR3 contains 15 residues. J was trimmed by 0 bases and V by 5 bases; bases with no gene match: 3. Germline values: CDR1 LNHDA, CDR2 SQIVND (reference sequence). The chain's CDR3 is CASSRQGGSTDTQYF. The CDR3 nucleotides read TGTGCCAGTAGTCGACAGGGGGGGAGCACAGATACGCAGTATTTT.

The chain has TRBV11-2 and TRBJ1-1; weak D call: TRBD1 (5 bases). CDR3 size: 15 residues. CDR1 SGHAT and CDR2 FQNNGV come from the germline V gene. Trimming pared 1 base from V and 0 bases from J, leaving 9 bases between. The DNA of the CDR3 is TGTGCCAGCAGCTTAGTAGCAGGGATGAACACTGAAGCTTTCTTT. Protein product: CASSLVAGMNTEAFF. The entire variable domain, with the rest obtained from reference TRBV11-2 and TRBJ1-1, is as follows: EAGVAQSPRYKIIEKRQSVAFWCNPISGHATLYWYQQILGQGPKLLIQFQNNGVVDDSQLPKDRFSAERLKGVDSTLKIQPAKLEDSAVYLCASSLVAGMNTEAFFGQGTRLTVV.

V usage is TRBV10-3 and J usage is TRBJ1-5; the match to TRBD1 covers 8 bases. With 6 bases clipped from V and 5 bases from J, the junction kept 6 bases outside the gene matches. The CDR3 spans 14 residues. Germline V gene lookup returns CDR1 ENHRY and CDR2 SYGVKD. The CDR3 DNA sequence: TGTGCCATCAGAGACCCAGGGGGCGATCAGCCCCAGCATTTT. This sequence encodes CAIRDPGGDQPQHF.

The V and J genes are TRBV18 and TRBJ1-2; maybe TRBD1 (6 bases). Germline CDR1 KGHSH, CDR2 LQKENI. Trimming removed 2 bases from V and 3 bases from J, with 13 bases in between. This CDR3 is 15 amino acids long. CDR3: CASSPMQAGDYGYTF. CDR3 in DNA: TGTGCCAGCTCACCAATGCAGGCAGGGGACTATGGCTACACCTTC.

This chain uses TRBV2 with TRBJ2-3, with TRBD2 as a possible D gene (6 bases). This CDR3 contains 16 residues. Germline assignment: CDR1 SNHLY and CDR2 FYNNEI. Trimming removed 7 bases at V and 3 bases at J, with 20 bases between. The CDR3 loop is CASNPAGPLGTDTQYF. In DNA form, the CDR3 reads TGTGCCAGCAATCCGGCGGGGCCCCTGGGGACAGATACGCAGTATTTT. The whole variable domain, remainder taken from reference TRBV2 and TRBJ2-3, is EPEVTQTPSHQVTQMGQEVILRCVPISNHLYFYWYRQILGQKVEFLVSFYNNEISEKSEIFDDQFSVERPDGSNFTLKIRSTKLEDSAMYFCASNPAGPLGTDTQYFGPGTRLTVL.

The CDR3 protein is CASSVGRGNQETQYF. The CDR3 DNA reads TGCGCCAGCAGTGTAGGCAGGGGGAACCAAGAGACCCAGTACTTC. The rearrangement links TRBV10-1 to TRBJ2-5; 7 bases are a match to TRBD1. The V and J ends lost 4 bases and 0 bases, in that order; junction bases with no gene match: 5. Germline-derived CDR1 and CDR2 are WNHNN and SYGVQD (reference sequence). The CDR3 totals 15 residues.

This chain joins TRBV5-4 and TRBJ1-4, with D possibly matching TRBD1 (6 bases). There are 16 residues in the CDR3. The V end lost 5 bases, the J end lost 3 bases, and 17 bases lay between the germline ends. The germline V gene encodes CDR1 SGHNT and CDR2 YYREEE (reference sequence). CDR3 sequence (DNA): TGTGCCAGCAGGGGGGCCGGGTCTAAGGCTAATGAAAAACTGTTTTTT. This codes for CASRGAGSKANEKLFF.